The T cell receptor beta chain described here comes from a study of CD8 T cells in Susac syndrome (dated by TCRdb to the late 2010s). The study in broad terms: Repertoire sequencing was used to test whether CD8+ T cell activation and differentiation in Susac syndrome was antigen driven. The clonality of the CD8+ T cell repertoire was compared across more than 9 healthy donors, about 14 Susac syndrome patients and under 19 multiple sclerosis patients. The research as a whole found: The study acknowledged that relatively few individuals were included in the TCR sequencing and HLA analysis.

RNA was extracted using the RNeasy kit, and about 0.45 to 1 microgram was reverse transcribed with random hexamers. TCR beta CDR3 regions were amplified with the immunoSEQ multiplex PCR assay covering 54 Vbeta and 13 Jbeta segments. To correct PCR amplification bias, a synthetic template baseline was used for both primer optimization and computational correction. Regarding the original processing steps: Reads were annotated to V, D and J genes according to IMGT and were analyzed with immunoSEQ Analyzer, with only productive sequences retained. Clonality was computed as one minus Shannon entropy normalized by log2 of the number of productive unique sequences. For each patient and control, public and private clones were evaluated among the 100 most prevalent clones. Clones were defined as Susac-specific when absent from the healthy and MS cohorts, from 1,000 to 1,100 published viral clones and from other ImmuneACCESS disease sequences. Using fastp at Q25 and MiXCR, TCRdb reprocessed the public reads and kept productive beta chains. Every CDR3 protein is listed once, alongside the most common genes and DNA of its rows. The V and J calls and clone size come from TCRdb's table, not from the authors' own analysis. This sample has approximately 300,000 distinct CDR3 sequences in its table, and approximately 89% of those were observed once. The ten largest make up 0.18% of the sample.

As to this clonotype: The target of this receptor is not known. Base-call qualities are not available, and no considerably larger clone is one nucleotide away.

Peripheral blood CD8+ and CD4+ T cells from healthy donors, Susac syndrome patients and multiple sclerosis patients were profiled using high-throughput TCR beta sequencing. The multiple sclerosis controls were treatment-naive patients who had stable or active relapsing-remitting disease and met the revised McDonald criteria. Bulk CD8+ and CD4+ T cells were purified by magnetic negative isolation, while CD8+ TEMRA cells were enriched using FACS. Blood was drawn into EDTA tubes, processed within 24 hours, and PBMCs were isolated by density gradient centrifugation. PBMCs intended for TCR sequencing were frozen in liquid nitrogen and were later thawed in a 37 degrees C water bath. The sorted or isolated CD4+, CD8+ and CD8+ TEMRA cells reached a purity of at least 90%. The CDR3 covers 11 residues, taking in both the cysteine and the phenylalanine. Solely the CDR3 DNA is kept, with 33 bases framed from the first base. The germline V gene yields ENHRY for CDR1 and SYGVKD for CDR2. The germline ends are 8 bases apart after V is trimmed by 11 bases and J by 1 base.

The chain employs TRBV10-3 and TRBJ1-1; the D gene is unclear. The TCR comes from a human donor with multiple sclerosis. The sequenced material came from CD8+ T cells from PBMCs. CDR3 reads: CAAVSNTEAFF. The DNA reads TGTGCCGCAGTCTCGAACACTGAAGCTTTCTTT.